This T cell receptor (beta chain) was recovered during a study of blood T cell repertoires in COVID-19. Study-level background: The samples span acute and convalescent COVID-19 from the United States, Italy and Spain. The analysed material was cDNA or gDNA that came from T cells, B-cell-depleted T cells, or PBMCs.

As processed by the authors: Quantification of nucleated cells was approximated via reference gene primer amplification. TCRdb's table, derived via immunoSEQ multiplex PCR, lists solely in-frame clones and lacks some. V and J calls plus clone size are reproduced from that table; the DNA served to infer D and trimming. The repertoire holds a few hundred thousand clones, with roughly 91% as singletons. The germline CDR1 and CDR2 sequences are SGDLS and YYNGEE. V was trimmed by 0 bases and J by 4 bases, leaving 12 bases between them. There are 15 residues in the CDR3. The sequence came from a man aged 18 to 30 who had recovered from COVID-19. Sequencing was done on a sample of PBMCs or T cells enriched from blood (not recorded which). The V call is TRBV9, the J call TRBJ2-3; D possibly corresponds to TRBD2 (5 bases). CDR3 amino acids: CASSVVASRADTQYF. The CDR3 DNA reads as TGTGCCAGCAGCGTAGTCGCTAGCCGCGCAGATACGCAGTATTTT.